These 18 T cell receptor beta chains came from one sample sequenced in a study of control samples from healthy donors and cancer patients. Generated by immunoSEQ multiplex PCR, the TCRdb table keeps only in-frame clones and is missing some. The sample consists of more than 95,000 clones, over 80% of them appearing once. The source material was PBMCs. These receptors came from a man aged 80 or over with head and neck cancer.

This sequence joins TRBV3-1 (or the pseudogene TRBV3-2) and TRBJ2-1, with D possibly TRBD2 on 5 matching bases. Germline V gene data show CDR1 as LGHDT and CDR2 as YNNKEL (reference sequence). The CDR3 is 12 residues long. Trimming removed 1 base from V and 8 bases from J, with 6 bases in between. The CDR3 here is CASSQARDEQFF. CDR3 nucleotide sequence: TGTGCCAGCAGCCAAGCGAGGGATGAGCAGTTCTTC.

CDR3 protein: CASSLYPSGGPEDTQYF. The CDR3, as DNA: TGCGCCAGCAGCTTGTACCCTAGCGGGGGGCCAGAGGATACGCAGTATTTT. The chain has TRBV5-1 and TRBJ2-3; 11 nucleotides align to TRBD2. Germline trimming cut 1 base from V and 6 bases from J; bases unmatched to any gene: 10. The length of the CDR3 is 17 residues. Germline V gives CDR1 SGHRS, CDR2 YFSETQ.

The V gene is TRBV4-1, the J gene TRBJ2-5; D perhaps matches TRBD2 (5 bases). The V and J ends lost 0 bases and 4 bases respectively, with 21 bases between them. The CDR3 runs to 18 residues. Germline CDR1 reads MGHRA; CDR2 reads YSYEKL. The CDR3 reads CASSQDKLRAFGGETQYF. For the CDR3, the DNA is TGCGCCAGCAGCCAAGATAAATTGCGGGCCTTTGGCGGAGAGACCCAGTACTTC.

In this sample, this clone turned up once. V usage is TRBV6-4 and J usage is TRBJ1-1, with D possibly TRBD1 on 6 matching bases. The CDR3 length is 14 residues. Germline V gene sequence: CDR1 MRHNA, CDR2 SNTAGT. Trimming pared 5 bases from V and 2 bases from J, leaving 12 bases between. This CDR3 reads CASSSTDSNTEAFF. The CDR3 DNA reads TGTGCCAGCAGTTCAACGGACAGTAACACTGAAGCTTTCTTT.

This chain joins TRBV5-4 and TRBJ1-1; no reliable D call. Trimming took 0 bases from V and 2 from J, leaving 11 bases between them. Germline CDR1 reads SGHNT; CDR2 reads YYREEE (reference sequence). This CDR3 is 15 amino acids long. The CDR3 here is CASSLVGSANTEAFF. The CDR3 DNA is TGTGCCAGCAGCTTGGTGGGGTCGGCCAACACTGAAGCTTTCTTT.

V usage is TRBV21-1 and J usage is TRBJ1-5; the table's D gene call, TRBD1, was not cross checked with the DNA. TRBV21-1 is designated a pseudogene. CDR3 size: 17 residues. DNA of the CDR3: TGTGCCAGCAGCAAAGCGCGACAGGTTCGGGGCAATCAGCCCCAGCATTTT. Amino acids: CASSKARQVRGNQPQHF.

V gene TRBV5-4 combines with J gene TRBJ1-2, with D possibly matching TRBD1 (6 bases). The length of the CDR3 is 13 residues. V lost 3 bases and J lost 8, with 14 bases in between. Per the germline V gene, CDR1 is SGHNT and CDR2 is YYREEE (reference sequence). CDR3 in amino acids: CASSSPTRGGYTF. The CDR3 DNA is TGTGCCAGCAGCTCTCCTACCAGGGGCGGCTACACCTTC.

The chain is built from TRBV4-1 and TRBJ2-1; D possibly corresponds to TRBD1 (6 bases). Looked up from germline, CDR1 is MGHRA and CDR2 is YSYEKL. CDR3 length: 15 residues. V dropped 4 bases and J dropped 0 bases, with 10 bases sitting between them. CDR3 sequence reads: CASSLTGSSYNEQFF. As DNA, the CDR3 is TGCGCCAGCAGCCTCACAGGGAGCTCCTACAATGAGCAGTTCTTC.

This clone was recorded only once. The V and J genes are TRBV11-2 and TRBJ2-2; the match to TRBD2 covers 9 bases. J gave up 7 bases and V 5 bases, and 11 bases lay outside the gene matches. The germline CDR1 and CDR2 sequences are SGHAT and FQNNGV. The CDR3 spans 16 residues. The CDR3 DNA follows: TGTGCCAGCAGCGGAGGTAGCGGGGGCCCAATCGGGGAGCTGTTTTTT. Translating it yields CASSGGSGGPIGELFF. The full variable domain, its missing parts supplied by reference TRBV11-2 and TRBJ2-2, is EAGVAQSPRYKIIEKRQSVAFWCNPISGHATLYWYQQILGQGPKLLIQFQNNGVVDDSQLPKDRFSAERLKGVDSTLKIQPAKLEDSAVYLCASSGGSGGPIGELFFGEGSRLTVL.

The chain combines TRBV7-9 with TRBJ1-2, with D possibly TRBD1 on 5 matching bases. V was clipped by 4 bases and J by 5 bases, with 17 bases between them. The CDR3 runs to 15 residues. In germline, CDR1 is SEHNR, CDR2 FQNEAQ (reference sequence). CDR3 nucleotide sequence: TGTGCCAGCAGCTCCAGGGCCTGGATGAGATATGGCTACACCTTC. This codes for CASSSRAWMRYGYTF.

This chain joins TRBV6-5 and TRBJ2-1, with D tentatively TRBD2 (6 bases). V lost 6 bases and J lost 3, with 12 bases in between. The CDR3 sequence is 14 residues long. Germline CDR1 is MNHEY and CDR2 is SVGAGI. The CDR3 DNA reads TGTGCCAGCAGAACCGGGAGCGGCTACAATGAGCAGTTCTTC. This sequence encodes CASRTGSGYNEQFF.

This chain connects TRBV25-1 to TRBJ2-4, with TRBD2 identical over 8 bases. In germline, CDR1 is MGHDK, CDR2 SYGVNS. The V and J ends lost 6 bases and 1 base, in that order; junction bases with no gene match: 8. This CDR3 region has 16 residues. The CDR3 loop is CASSRAGGEAKNIQYF. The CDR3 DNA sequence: TGTGCCAGCAGCAGGGCGGGGGGAGAGGCCAAAAACATTCAGTACTTC.

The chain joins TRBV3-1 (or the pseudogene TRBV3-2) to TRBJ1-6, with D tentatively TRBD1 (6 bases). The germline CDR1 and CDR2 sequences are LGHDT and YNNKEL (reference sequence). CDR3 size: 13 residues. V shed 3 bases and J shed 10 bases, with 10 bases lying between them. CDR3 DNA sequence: TGTGCCAGCAGCCAGGGGGCAGGATCACCCCTCCACTTT. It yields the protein CASSQGAGSPLHF.

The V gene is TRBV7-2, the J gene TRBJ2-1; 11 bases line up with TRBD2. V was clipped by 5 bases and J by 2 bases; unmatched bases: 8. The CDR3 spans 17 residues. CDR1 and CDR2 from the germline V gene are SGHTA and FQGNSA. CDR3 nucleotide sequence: TGTGCCAGCAGCAGAAGCCTAGCGGGGGGACCCTACAATGAGCAGTTCTTC. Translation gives CASSRSLAGGPYNEQFF.

The CDR3 is CASSETGADQPQHF. CDR3 nucleotide sequence: TGTGCCAGCAGTGAAACAGGGGCCGATCAGCCCCAGCATTTT. The chain links TRBV6-1 to TRBJ1-5, with 7 bases fitting TRBD1. The CDR3 runs 14 residues. Germline values: CDR1 MNHNS, CDR2 SASEGT. Unmatched junction bases numbered 3, after V lost 2 bases and J lost 5 bases.

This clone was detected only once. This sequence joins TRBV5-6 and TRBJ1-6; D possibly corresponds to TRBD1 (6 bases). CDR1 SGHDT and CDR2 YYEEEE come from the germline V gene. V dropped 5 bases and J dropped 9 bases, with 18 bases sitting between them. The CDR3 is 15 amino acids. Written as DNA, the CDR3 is TGTGCCAGCAGGGGATTCCAGGGGTTAACTTCACCCCTCCACTTT. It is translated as CASRGFQGLTSPLHF. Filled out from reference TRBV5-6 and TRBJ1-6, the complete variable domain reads DAGVTQSPTHLIKTRGQQVTLRCSPKSGHDTVSWYQQALGQGPQFIFQYYEEEERQRGNFPDRFSGHQFPNYSSELNVNALLLGDSALYLCASRGFQGLTSPLHFGNGTRLTVT.

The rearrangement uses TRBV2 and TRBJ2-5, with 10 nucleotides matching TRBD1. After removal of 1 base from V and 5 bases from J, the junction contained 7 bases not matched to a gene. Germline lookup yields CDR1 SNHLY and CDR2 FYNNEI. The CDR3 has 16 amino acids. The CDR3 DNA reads TGTGCCAGCAGTGAAGGAGGATGGACAGGGGGGGAGACCCAGTACTTC. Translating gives CASSEGGWTGGETQYF.

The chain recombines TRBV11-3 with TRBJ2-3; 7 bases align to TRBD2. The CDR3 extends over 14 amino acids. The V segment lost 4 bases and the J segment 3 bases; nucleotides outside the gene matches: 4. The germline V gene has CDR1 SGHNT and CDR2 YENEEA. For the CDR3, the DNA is TGTGCCAGCAGCTCCGGGGGAGGGACAGATACGCAGTATTTT. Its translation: CASSSGGGTDTQYF.